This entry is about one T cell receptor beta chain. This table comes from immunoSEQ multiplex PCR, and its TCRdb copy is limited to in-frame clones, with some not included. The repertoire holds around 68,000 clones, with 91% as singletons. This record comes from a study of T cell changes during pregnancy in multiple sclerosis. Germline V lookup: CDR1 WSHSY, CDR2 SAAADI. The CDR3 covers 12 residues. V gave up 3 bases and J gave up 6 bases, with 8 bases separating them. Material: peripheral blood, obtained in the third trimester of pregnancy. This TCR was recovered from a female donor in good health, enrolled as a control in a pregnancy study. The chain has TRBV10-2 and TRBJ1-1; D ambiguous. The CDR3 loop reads CASSDGGAEAFF. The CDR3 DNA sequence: TGCGCCAGCAGTGACGGAGGCGCTGAAGCTTTCTTT.